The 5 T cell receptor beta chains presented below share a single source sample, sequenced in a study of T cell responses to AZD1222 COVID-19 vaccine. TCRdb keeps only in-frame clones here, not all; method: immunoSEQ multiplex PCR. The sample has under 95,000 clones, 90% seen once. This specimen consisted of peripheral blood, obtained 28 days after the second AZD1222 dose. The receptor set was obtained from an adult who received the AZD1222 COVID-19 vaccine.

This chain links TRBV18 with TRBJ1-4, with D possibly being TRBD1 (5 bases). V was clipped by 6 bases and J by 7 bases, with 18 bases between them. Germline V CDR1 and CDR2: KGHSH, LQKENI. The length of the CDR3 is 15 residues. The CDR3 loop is CASSPLGGAFEKLFF. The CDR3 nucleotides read TGTGCCAGCTCCCCTCTGGGGGGAGCTTTTGAAAAACTGTTTTTT.

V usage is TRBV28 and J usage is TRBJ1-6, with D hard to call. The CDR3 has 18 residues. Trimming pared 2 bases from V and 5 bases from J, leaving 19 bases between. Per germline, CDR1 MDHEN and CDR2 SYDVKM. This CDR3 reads CASSLKFRWRPDNSPLHF. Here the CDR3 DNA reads TGTGCCAGCAGTTTAAAGTTTAGGTGGCGGCCTGATAATTCACCCCTCCACTTT.

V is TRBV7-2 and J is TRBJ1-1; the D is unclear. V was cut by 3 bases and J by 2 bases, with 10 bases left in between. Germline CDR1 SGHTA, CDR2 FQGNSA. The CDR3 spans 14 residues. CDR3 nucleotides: TGTGCCAGCAGCTTTGGCCACGGAAACACTGAAGCTTTCTTT. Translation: CASSFGHGNTEAFF.

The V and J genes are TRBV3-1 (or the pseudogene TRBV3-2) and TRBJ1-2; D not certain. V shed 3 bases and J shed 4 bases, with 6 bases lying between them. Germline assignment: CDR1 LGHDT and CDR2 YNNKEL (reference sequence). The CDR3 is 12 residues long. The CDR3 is CASSQDLYGYTF. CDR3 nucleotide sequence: TGTGCCAGCAGCCAGGACCTCTATGGCTACACCTTC.

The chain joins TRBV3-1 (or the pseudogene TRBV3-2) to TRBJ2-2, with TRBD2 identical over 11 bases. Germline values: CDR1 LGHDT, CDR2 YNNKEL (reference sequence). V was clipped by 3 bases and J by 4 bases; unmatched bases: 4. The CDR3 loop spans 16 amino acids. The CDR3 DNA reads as TGTGCCAGCAGCCAGGTAGCGGGGGGGATCACCGGGGAGCTGTTTTTT. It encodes CASSQVAGGITGELFF.